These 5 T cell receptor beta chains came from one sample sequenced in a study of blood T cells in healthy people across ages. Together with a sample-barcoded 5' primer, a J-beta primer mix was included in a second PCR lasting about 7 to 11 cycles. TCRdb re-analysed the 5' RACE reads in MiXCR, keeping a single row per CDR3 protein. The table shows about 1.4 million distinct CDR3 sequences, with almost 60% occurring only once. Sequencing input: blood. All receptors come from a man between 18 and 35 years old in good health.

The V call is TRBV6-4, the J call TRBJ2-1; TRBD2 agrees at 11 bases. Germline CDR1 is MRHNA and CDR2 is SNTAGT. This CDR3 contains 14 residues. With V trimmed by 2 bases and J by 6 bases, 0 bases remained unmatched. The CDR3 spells CASSDGLAGNEQFF. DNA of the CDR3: TGTGCCAGCAGTGACGGACTAGCGGGCAATGAGCAGTTCTTC.

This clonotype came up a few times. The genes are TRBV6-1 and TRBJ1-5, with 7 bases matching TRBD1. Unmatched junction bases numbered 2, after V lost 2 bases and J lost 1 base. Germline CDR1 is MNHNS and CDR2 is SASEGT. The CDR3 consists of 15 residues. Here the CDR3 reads CASSEWDSSNQPQHF. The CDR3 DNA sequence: TGTGCCAGCAGTGAATGGGACAGCAGCAATCAGCCCCAGCATTTT.

The CDR3 loop is CASSYDRGDKNIQYF. The DNA of the CDR3 is TGTGCCAGCAGTTACGACAGGGGCGACAAAAACATTCAGTACTTC. The rearrangement joins TRBV7-9 to TRBJ2-4, with 8 bases lining up with TRBD1. Trimming cost V 6 bases and J 3 bases; bases outside gene matches: 7. The CDR3 is 15 residues long. Looked up from germline, CDR1 is SEHNR and CDR2 is FQNEAQ (reference sequence).

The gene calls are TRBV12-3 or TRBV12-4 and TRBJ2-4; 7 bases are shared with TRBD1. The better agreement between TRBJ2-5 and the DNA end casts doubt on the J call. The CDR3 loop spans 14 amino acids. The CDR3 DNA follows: TGTGCCAGTACCCGGGACAGACGTCGAGAGACCCAGTACTTC. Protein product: CASTRDRRRETQYF.

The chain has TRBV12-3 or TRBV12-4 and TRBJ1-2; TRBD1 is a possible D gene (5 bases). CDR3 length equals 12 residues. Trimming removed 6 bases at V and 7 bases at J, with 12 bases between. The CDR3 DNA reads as TGTGCCAGCAGCCAGGGTCGCTCTGGCTACACCTTC. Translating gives CASSQGRSGYTF.